Presented here are 16 T cell receptor beta chains from one specimen sequenced in a study of blood T cell repertoires in COVID-19. The repertoire was sequenced with immunoSEQ multiplex PCR; TCRdb's copy has only in-frame clones and lacks some. The table has 200,000 to 250,000 clones, approximately 85% seen once. The sample comprised PBMCs or T cells enriched from blood (not recorded which). These receptors were taken from a woman aged 45-65 years with acute COVID-19.

The chain couples TRBV7-2 to TRBJ2-4; D may be TRBD1 (6 bases). Trimming stripped 10 bases from V and 4 bases from J, with 14 bases between. CDR3 length equals 13 residues. In germline, CDR1 is SGHTA, CDR2 FQGNSA. The CDR3 nucleotides are TGTGCCACCACCGGGACACCAAAAAACATTCAGTACTTC. Encoded protein: CATTGTPKNIQYF.

Note on this clone: The sample contains more than one DNA sequence encoding this CDR3. The V call is TRBV2, the J call TRBJ2-7, with a possible D match to TRBD1 (5 bases). CDR1 and CDR2 (germline): SNHLY, FYNNEI. Trimming stripped 5 bases from V and 4 bases from J, with 9 bases between. CDR3 length equals 12 residues. CDR3 DNA sequence: TGTGCCAGCAGTCCACAGGTTTACGAGCAGTACTTC. Protein product: CASSPQVYEQYF.

The chain combines TRBV7-6 with TRBJ2-2; no firm D call. Germline lookup yields CDR1 SGHVS and CDR2 FNYEAQ. The CDR3 covers 14 residues. Trimming left V 5 bases short and J 6 bases short, with 13 bases between. CDR3 sequence reads: CASSPRQVPGELFF. For the CDR3, the DNA is TGTGCCAGCAGCCCCCGGCAGGTCCCCGGGGAGCTGTTTTTT.

The chain's CDR3 is CASSDPGQASSYEQYF. The CDR3, as DNA: TGTGCCAGCAGCGACCCTGGACAGGCCAGCTCCTACGAGCAGTACTTC. The chain uses TRBV2 and TRBJ2-7, with 7 bases matching TRBD1. Trimming at V came to 6 bases and at J to 0 bases, leaving 11 bases not matched to a gene. CDR3 length: 16 amino acids. Germline V CDR1 and CDR2: SNHLY, FYNNEI.

The chain uses TRBV7-2 and TRBJ1-1; a possible D gene is TRBD1 (6 bases). V was trimmed by 4 bases and J by 0 bases, leaving 18 bases between them. Germline V CDR1 and CDR2: SGHTA, FQGNSA. The CDR3 is 17 amino acids. CDR3 loop: CASSSPGGASMNTEAFF. For the CDR3, the DNA is TGTGCCAGCAGCTCGCCTGGGGGGGCCAGTATGAACACTGAAGCTTTCTTT.

V usage is TRBV7-2 and J usage is TRBJ1-4, with D maybe TRBD1 (6 bases). V dropped 5 bases and J dropped 5 bases, with 12 bases sitting between them. Per the germline V gene, CDR1 is SGHTA and CDR2 is FQGNSA. The CDR3 extends over 14 amino acids. The CDR3 protein is CASSLQGSNEKLFF. The CDR3 region has the DNA TGTGCCAGCAGCCTACAGGGCTCAAATGAAAAACTGTTTTTT.

V is TRBV6-5 and J is TRBJ2-3; 9 bases line up with TRBD1. Germline V gene data show CDR1 as MNHEY and CDR2 as SVGAGI. V trimming: 5 bases; J trimming: 4 bases; junction bases outside the gene matches: 7. The CDR3 length is 15 residues. CDR3 nucleotide sequence: TGTGCCAGCAGTCGGGGACAGGGATCAGCAGATACGCAGTATTTT. This codes for CASSRGQGSADTQYF.

This clone was counted once. The chain combines TRBV19 with TRBJ1-6; perhaps TRBD1 as D (6 bases). This CDR3 region has 18 residues. Germline-derived CDR1 and CDR2 are LNHDA and SQIVND (reference sequence). V lost 6 bases and J lost 0, with 18 bases in between. This CDR3 is CASSPEVGQSSYNSPLHF. The DNA for the CDR3 is TGTGCCAGTAGCCCCGAGGTTGGACAGAGCTCCTATAATTCACCCCTCCACTTT. Full variable domain (remainder filled in from reference TRBV19 and TRBJ1-6): DGGITQSPKYLFRKEGQNVTLSCEQNLNHDAMYWYRQDPGQGLRLIYYSQIVNDFQKGDIAEGYSVSREKKESFPLTVTSAQKNPTAFYLCASSPEVGQSSYNSPLHFGNGTRLTVT.

This clone was recorded only once. Written as DNA, the CDR3 is TGTGCCAGCAGCCTGAGACACCAGGGGCATGAGCAGTTCTTC. This encodes CASSLRHQGHEQFF. The J gene is TRBJ2-1, the V gene TRBV9, with D possibly TRBD1 on 6 matching bases. Per the germline V gene, CDR1 is SGDLS and CDR2 is YYNGEE. This CDR3 is built from 14 residues. Trimming left V 4 bases short and J 8 bases short, with 16 bases between.

In DNA form, the CDR3 reads TGTGCCAGCAGTCAGGGTAATTCACCCCTCCACTTT. This translates into CASSQGNSPLHF. The rearrangement joins TRBV6-2 or TRBV6-3 to TRBJ1-6; D possibly corresponds to TRBD1 (5 bases). CDR3 size: 12 residues. V dropped 5 bases and J dropped 6 bases, with 5 bases sitting between them. Germline lookup yields CDR1 MNHEY and CDR2 SVGEGT.

The genes are TRBV7-9 and TRBJ2-6, with TRBD1 identical over 10 bases. CDR3 length: 18 residues. Germline CDR1 and CDR2: SEHNR and FQNEAQ (reference sequence). The junction had 6 bases not matched to a gene; V was cut back by 4 bases and J by 0 bases. The CDR3 sequence: CASSSGTGVNSGANVLTF. The CDR3 nucleotides read TGTGCCAGCAGCTCCGGGACAGGGGTTAACTCTGGGGCCAACGTCCTGACTTTC.

V is TRBV3-1 (or the pseudogene TRBV3-2) and J is TRBJ1-1; D may be TRBD1 (6 bases). V shed 3 bases and J shed 1 base, with 9 bases lying between them. The germline V gene encodes CDR1 LGHDT and CDR2 YNNKEL (reference sequence). CDR3 length equals 14 residues. The DNA for the CDR3 is TGTGCCAGCAGCCATGGACAGCCGAACACTGAAGCTTTCTTT. This encodes CASSHGQPNTEAFF.

The CDR3 here is CASSLRQGATDTQYF. CDR3 bases: TGTGCCAGCAGCTTGAGGCAGGGGGCCACAGATACGCAGTATTTT. The genes are TRBV5-4 and TRBJ2-3; 8 nucleotides agree with TRBD1. Germline CDR1 and CDR2: SGHNT and YYREEE (reference sequence). This CDR3 is built from 15 residues. The trim removed 1 base at V and 2 bases at J, leaving 3 bases unmatched.

This sequence joins TRBV4-1 and TRBJ1-4; 10 nucleotides line up with TRBD1. There are 16 residues in the CDR3. Trimming at V came to 5 bases and at J to 8 bases, leaving 11 bases not matched to a gene. Germline V gene data show CDR1 as MGHRA and CDR2 as YSYEKL. The CDR3 loop reads CASSGTGTGVNEKLFF. The CDR3 DNA reads TGCGCCAGCAGCGGGACGGGGACAGGGGTAAACGAAAAACTGTTTTTT.

The chain has TRBV7-8 and TRBJ1-6, with a weak D call TRBD1 (6 bases). Germline-derived CDR1 and CDR2 are SGHVS and FQNEAQ. This CDR3 is 15 amino acids long. Between the trimmed V and J ends, which lost 5 bases and 5 bases, there was a span of 13 bases. This CDR3 is CASSPGASNNSPLHF. The CDR3, as DNA: TGTGCCAGCAGCCCAGGGGCCAGTAATAATTCACCCCTCCACTTT.

Turning to this clone: It is unclear where the CDR3 begins or ends on the DNA, so no DNA is shown, and the CDR3 is as TCRdb lists it. This chain joins TRBV5-6 and TRBJ1-2; TRBD1 is taken as the D call from the table, unchecked against the DNA. 15 amino acids form the CDR3, both terminal residues included. Germline V CDR1 and CDR2: SGHDT, YYEEEE. The CDR3 sequence: CASSTSGQGSYGYTF.